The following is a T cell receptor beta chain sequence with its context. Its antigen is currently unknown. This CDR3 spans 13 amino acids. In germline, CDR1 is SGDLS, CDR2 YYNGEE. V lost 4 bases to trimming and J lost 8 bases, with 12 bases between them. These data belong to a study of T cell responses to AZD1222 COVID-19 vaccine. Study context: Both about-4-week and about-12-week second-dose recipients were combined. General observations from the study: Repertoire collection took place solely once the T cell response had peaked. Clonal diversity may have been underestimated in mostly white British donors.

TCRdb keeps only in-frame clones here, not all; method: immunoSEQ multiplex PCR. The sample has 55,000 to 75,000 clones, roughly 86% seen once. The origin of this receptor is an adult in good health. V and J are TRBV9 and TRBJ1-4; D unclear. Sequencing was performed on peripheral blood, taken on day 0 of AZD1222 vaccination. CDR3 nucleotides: TGTGCCAGCAGCCCAACTGTCCCGGAAAAACTGTTTTTT. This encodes CASSPTVPEKLFF.